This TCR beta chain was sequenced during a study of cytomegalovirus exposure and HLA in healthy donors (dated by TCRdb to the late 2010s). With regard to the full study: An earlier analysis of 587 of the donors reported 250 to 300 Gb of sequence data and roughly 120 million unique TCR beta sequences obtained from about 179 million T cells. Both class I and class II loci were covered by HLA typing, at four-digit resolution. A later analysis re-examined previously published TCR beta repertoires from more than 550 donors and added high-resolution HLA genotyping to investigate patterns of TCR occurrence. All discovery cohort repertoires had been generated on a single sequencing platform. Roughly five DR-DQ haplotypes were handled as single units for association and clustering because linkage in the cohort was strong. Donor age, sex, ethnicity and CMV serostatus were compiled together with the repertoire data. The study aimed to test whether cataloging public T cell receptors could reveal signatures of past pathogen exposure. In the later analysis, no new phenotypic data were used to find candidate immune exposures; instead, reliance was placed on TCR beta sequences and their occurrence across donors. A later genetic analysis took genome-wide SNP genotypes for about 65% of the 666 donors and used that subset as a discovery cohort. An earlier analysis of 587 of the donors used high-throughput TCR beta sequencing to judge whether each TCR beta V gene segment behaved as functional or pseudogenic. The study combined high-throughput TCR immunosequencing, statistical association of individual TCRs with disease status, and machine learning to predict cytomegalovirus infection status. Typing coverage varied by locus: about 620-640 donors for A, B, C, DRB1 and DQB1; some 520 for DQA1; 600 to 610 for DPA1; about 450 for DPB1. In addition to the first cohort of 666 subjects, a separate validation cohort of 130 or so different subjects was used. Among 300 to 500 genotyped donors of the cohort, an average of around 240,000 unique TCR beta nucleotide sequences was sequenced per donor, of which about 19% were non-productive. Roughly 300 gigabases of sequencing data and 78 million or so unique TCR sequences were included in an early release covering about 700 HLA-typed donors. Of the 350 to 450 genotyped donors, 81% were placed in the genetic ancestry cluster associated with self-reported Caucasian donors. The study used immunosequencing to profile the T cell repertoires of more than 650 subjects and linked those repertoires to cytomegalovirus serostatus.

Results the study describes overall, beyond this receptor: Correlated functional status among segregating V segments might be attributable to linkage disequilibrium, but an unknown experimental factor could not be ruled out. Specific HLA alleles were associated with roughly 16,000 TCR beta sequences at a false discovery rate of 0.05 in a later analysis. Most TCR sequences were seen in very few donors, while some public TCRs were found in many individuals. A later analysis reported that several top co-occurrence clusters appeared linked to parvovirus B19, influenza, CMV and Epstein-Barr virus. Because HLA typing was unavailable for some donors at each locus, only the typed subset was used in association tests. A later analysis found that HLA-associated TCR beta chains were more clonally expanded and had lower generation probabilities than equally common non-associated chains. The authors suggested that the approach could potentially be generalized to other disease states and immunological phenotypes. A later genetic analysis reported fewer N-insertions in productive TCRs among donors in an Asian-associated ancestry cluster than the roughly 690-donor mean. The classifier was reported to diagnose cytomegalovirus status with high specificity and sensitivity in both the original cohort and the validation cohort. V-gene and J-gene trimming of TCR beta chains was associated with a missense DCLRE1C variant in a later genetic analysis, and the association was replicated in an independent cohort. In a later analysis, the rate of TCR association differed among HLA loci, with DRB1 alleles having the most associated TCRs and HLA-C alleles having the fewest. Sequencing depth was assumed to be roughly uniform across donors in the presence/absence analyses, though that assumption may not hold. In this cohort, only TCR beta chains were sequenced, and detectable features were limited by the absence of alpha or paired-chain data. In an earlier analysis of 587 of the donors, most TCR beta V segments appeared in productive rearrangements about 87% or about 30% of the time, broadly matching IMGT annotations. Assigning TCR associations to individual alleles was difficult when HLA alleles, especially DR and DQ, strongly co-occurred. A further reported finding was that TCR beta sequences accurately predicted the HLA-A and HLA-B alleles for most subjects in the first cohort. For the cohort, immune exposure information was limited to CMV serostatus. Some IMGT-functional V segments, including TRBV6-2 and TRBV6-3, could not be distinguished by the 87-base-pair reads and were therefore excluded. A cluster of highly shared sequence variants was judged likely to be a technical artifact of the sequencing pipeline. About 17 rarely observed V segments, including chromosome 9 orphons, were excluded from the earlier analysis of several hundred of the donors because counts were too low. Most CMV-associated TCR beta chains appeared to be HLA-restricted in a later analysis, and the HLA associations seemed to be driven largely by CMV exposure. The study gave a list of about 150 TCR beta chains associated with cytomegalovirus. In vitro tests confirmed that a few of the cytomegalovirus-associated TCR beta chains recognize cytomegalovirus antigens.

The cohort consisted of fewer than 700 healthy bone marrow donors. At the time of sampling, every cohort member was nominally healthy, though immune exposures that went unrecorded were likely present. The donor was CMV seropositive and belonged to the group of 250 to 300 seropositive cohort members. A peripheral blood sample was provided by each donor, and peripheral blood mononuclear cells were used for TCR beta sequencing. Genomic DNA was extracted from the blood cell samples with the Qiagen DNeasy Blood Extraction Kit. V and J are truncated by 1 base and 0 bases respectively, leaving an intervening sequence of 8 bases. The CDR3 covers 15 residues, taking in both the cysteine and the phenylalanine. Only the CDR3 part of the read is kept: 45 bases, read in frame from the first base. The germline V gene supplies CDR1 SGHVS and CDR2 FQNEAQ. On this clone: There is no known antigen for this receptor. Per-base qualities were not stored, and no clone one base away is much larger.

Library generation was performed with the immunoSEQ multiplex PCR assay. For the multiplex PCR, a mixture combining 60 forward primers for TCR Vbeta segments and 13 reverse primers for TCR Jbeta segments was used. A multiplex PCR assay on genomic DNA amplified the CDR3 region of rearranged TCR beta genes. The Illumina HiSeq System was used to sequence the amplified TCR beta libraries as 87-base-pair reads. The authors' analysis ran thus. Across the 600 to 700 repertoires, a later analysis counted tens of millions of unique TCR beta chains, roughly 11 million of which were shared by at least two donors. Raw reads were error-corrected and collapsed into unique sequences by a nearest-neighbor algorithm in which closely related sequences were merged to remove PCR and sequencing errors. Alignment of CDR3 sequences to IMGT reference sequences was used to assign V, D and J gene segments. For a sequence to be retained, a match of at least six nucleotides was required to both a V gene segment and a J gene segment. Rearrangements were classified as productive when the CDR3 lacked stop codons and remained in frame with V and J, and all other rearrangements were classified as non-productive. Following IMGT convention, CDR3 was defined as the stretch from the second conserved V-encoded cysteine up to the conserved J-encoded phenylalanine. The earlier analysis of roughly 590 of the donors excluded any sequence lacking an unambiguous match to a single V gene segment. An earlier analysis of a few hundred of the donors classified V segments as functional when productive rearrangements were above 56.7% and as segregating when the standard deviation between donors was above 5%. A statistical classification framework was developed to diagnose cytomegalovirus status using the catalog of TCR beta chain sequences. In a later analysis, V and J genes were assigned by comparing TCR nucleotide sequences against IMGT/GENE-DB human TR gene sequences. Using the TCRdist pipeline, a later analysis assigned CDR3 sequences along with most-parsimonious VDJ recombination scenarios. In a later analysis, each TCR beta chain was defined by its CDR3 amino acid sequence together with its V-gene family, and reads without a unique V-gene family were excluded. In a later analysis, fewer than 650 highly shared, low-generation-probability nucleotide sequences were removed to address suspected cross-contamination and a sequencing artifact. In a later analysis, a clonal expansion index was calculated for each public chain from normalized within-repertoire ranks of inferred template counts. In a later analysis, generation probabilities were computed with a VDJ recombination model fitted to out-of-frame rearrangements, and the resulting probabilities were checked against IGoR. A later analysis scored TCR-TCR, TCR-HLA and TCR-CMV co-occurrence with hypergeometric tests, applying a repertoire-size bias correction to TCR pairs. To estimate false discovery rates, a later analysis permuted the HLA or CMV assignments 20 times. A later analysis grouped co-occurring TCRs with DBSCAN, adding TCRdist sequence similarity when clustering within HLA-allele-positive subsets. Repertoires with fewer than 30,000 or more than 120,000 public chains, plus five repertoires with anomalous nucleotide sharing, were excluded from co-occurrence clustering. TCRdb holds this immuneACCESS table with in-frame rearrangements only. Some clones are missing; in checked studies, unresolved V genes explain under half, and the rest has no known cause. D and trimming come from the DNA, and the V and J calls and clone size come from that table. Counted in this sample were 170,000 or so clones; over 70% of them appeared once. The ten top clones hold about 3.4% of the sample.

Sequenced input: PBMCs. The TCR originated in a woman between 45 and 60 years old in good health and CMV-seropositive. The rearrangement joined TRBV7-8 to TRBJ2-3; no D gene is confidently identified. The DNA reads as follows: TGTGCCAGCAGCTTAGTTGGCACGAGCACAGATACGCAGTATTTT. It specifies CASSLVGTSTDTQYF. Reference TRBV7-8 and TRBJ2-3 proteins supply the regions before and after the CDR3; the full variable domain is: GAGVSQSPRYKVAKRGQDVALRCDPISGHVSLFWYQQALGQGPEFLTYFQNEAQLDKSGLPSDRFFAERPEGSVSTLKIQRTQQEDSAVYLCASSLVGTSTDTQYFGPGTRLTVL.